Shown below are 4 T cell receptor beta chains from a single sample sequenced in a study of human T cells and chemical hapten exposure. Time point reported: patch test 2, 6 weeks after DPC sensitization. Regarding treatment: therapeutic diphenylcyclopropenone sensitization with weekly scalp DPC. MiXCR was run by TCRdb on the RACE reads, yielding one entry per CDR3 protein. The data show tens of thousands of distinct CDR3 sequences, 10% to 13% seen once. Sample: whole blood, taken in connection with sensitization to the hapten diphenylcyclopropenone (DPC). These receptors all stem from a woman in her 30s with alopecia areata. Some clones in this sample may be carry-over from other donors' samples.

This clonotype was counted at least ten times. The chain uses TRBV5-1 and TRBJ2-5, with a weak D call TRBD1 (5 bases). The V end lost 0 bases, the J end lost 5 bases, and 5 bases lay between the germline ends. Germline CDR1 reads SGHRS; CDR2 reads YFSETQ. This CDR3 spans 12 amino acids. Here the CDR3 reads CASSLEGETQYF. The CDR3 coding sequence is TGCGCCAGCAGCTTGGAGGGGGAGACCCAGTACTTC.

CDR3 sequence: CASSGGLAGISYNEQFF. In DNA form, the CDR3 reads TGTGCCAGCAGCGGCGGACTAGCGGGAATCTCCTACAATGAGCAGTTCTTC. This chain links TRBV5-4 with TRBJ2-1; 12 bases fit TRBD2. V lost 4 bases and J lost 0; bases outside the gene matches: 5. CDR1 is SGHNT and CDR2 is YYREEE in the germline V gene (reference sequence). This CDR3 is 17 amino acids long.

This clonotype occurred many times. V usage is TRBV6-5 and J usage is TRBJ1-5; 10 nucleotides agree with TRBD1. The germline gives CDR1 MNHEY, CDR2 SVGAGI. The CDR3 sequence is 15 residues long. The junction had 1 base not matched to a gene; V was cut back by 2 bases and J by 3 bases. This CDR3 is CASSYGTGDNQPQHF. The CDR3 nucleotides read TGTGCCAGCAGTTACGGGACAGGGGACAATCAGCCCCAGCATTTT.

This clonotype was recorded at least ten times. The CDR3 DNA follows: TGTGCCAGCAGGCCGGGGACAGGGTTCGAACAGCCCCAGCATTTT. This sequence encodes CASRPGTGFEQPQHF. The gene calls are TRBV12-3 or TRBV12-4 and TRBJ1-5; TRBD1 aligns across 9 bases. Trimming at V came to 6 bases and at J to 7 bases, leaving 10 bases not matched to a gene. This CDR3 spans 15 amino acids.